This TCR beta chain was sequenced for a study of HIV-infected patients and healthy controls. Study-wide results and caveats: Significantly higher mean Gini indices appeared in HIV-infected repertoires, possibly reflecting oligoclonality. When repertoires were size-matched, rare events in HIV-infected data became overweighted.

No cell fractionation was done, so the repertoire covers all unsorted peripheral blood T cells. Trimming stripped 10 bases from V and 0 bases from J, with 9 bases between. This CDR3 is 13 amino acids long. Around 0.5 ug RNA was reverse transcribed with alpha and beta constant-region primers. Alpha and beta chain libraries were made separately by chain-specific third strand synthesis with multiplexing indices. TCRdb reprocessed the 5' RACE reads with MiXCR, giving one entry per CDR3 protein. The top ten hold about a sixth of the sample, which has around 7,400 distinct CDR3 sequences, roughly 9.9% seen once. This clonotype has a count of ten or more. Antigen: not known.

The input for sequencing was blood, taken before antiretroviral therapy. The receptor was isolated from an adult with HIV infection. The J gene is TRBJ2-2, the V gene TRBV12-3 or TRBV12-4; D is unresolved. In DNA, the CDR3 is TGTGCCATCCTCGCGGCGAACACCGGGGAGCTGTTTTTT. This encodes CAILAANTGELFF.